The source of this T cell receptor (beta chain) is a study of T cell repertoires in cytomegalovirus infection. Across the study: Recently described HLA-C-restricted plus well-studied HLA-B-restricted CMV epitopes were used. Both a matching HLA type and CMV infection were indicated by public TCR beta signatures. Study outcomes and limitations: CMV-specific TCR beta clonotypes restricted by HLA-C were the ones dominating the ex vivo response.

As for this clonotype: What it binds is unknown.

The germline CDR1 and CDR2 sequences are LNHDA and SQIVND (reference sequence). The CDR3 contains 13 residues. The junction had 4 bases not matched to a gene; V was cut back by 5 bases and J by 6 bases. Via MiXCR, TCRdb re-called the reads, giving one row per CDR3 protein. Seen here are approximately 310,000 distinct CDR3 sequences, roughly 25% observed once, and the top ten hold 13%. The J gene is TRBJ1-5, the V gene TRBV19, with 7 bases lining up with TRBD1. This clonotype was sampled from a human donor in good health (CMV status not recorded). Some clones in this sample may be carry-over from other donors' samples. The sequencing here drew on cultured PBMCs, taken from culture after CMV antigen stimulation. The CDR3 sequence: CASSVAGGQPQHF. CDR3 nucleotides: TGTGCCAGTAGTGTCGCAGGGGGTCAGCCCCAGCATTTT.